One and the same sample provided the 21 T cell receptor beta chains below, sequenced in a study of T cell responses to AZD1222 COVID-19 vaccine. Assay: immunoSEQ multiplex PCR; the TCRdb copy retains only in-frame clones and omits some. This sample has 100,000 to 150,000 clones, with 87% found just once. The source was peripheral blood, collected on day 0 of AZD1222 vaccination. These receptor sequences come from an adult in good health.

This chain connects TRBV5-4 to TRBJ2-1; TRBD2 aligns across 7 bases. V gave up 4 bases and J gave up 1 base; unmatched junction bases: 17. Germline lookup yields CDR1 SGHNT and CDR2 YYREEE (reference sequence). This CDR3 region has 19 residues. The CDR3 protein is CASSGPLAEVEKSYNEQFF. The CDR3 DNA reads as TGTGCCAGCAGCGGCCCCCTAGCGGAAGTAGAAAAGTCCTACAATGAGCAGTTCTTC.

V gene TRBV29-1 combines with J gene TRBJ2-7; 8 bases align to TRBD1. V gave up 5 bases and J gave up 0 bases; unmatched junction bases: 3. The CDR3 has 13 residues. CDR1 is SQVTM and CDR2 is ANQGSEA in the germline V gene. The CDR3 here is CSVRTGGSYEQYF. CDR3 in DNA: TGCAGCGTTCGTACAGGGGGCTCCTACGAGCAGTACTTC.

This chain connects TRBV18 to TRBJ1-1; 7 bases are shared with TRBD1. V was clipped by 6 bases and J by 5 bases; unmatched bases: 6. The CDR3 sequence is 13 residues long. Germline V gives CDR1 KGHSH, CDR2 LQKENI. The CDR3 here is CASSYSQGTEAFF. In DNA, the CDR3 is TGTGCCAGCTCGTACTCACAGGGGACTGAAGCTTTCTTT. Full variable domain (missing parts from reference TRBV18 and TRBJ1-1): NAGVMQNPRHLVRRRGQEARLRCSPMKGHSHVYWYRQLPEEGLKFMVYLQKENIIDESGMPKERFSAEFPKEGPSILRIQQVVRGDSAAYFCASSYSQGTEAFFGQGTRLTVV.

V and J are TRBV28 and TRBJ1-2; D is undetermined. Trimming took off 2 bases at V and 7 bases at J, with 11 bases between the two ends. Germline-derived CDR1 and CDR2 are MDHEN and SYDVKM. This CDR3 is built from 13 residues. CDR3 region: CASSLMGFRGYTF. The CDR3 DNA reads TGTGCCAGCAGTTTAATGGGTTTCCGTGGCTACACCTTC.

The rearrangement links TRBV11-2 to TRBJ1-2; the D is unclear. In germline, CDR1 is SGHAT, CDR2 FQNNGV. The ends were cut back, 1 base at V and 4 bases at J, with 7 bases in the middle. The CDR3 is made up of 13 amino acids. The CDR3 coding sequence is TGTGCCAGCAGCTTAGGCAGAACCTATGGCTACACCTTC. As protein: CASSLGRTYGYTF.

This chain connects TRBV4-2 to TRBJ2-1; 12 nucleotides line up with TRBD2. The CDR3 length is 15 residues. Germline-derived CDR1 and CDR2 are LGHNA and YNFKEQ. V trimming: 1 base; J trimming: 8 bases; junction bases outside the gene matches: 3. The CDR3 DNA reads TGTGCCAGCAGCCAAGCTAGCGGGGGGGCCGATGAGCAGTTCTTC. Translation gives CASSQASGGADEQFF.

The V gene is TRBV7-3, the J gene TRBJ2-2; D possibly corresponds to TRBD1 (5 bases). V lost 3 bases and J 3 bases, leaving 20 bases between the germline ends. Germline values: CDR1 SGHTA, CDR2 FQGTGA. The CDR3 is 18 amino acids. CDR3 protein: CASSFWPFGQGDTGELFF. The CDR3 nucleotides read TGTGCCAGCAGCTTTTGGCCATTCGGCCAGGGCGACACCGGGGAGCTGTTTTTT.

This chain connects TRBV7-9 to TRBJ1-1; TRBD1 is a possible D gene (5 bases). This CDR3 is 14 amino acids long. CDR1 SEHNR and CDR2 FQNEAQ come from the germline V gene (reference sequence). Trimming pared 5 bases from V and 0 bases from J, leaving 10 bases between. The CDR3 bases are TGTGCCAGCAGCCCGGGACTGATGAACACTGAAGCTTTCTTT. This codes for CASSPGLMNTEAFF.

The V gene is TRBV12-3 or TRBV12-4, the J gene TRBJ1-4; D unclear. Trimming shortened V by 5 bases and J by 7 bases, and 8 bases separated the two germline ends. The CDR3 extends over 12 amino acids. CDR3 nucleotides: TGTGCCAGCAGTGAGCGGTTTGAAAAACTGTTTTTT. Protein sequence: CASSERFEKLFF.

The table lists this clone with a count of one. This CDR3 is CAIRGGRDFSNTGELFF. CDR3 DNA sequence: TGTGCCATCAGGGGGGGACGGGATTTCTCGAACACCGGGGAGCTGTTTTTT. The rearrangement joins TRBV10-3 to TRBJ2-2; weak D call: TRBD2 (6 bases). The ends were cut back, 6 bases at V and 0 bases at J, with 17 bases in the middle. This CDR3 contains 17 residues. CDR1 and CDR2 from the germline V gene are ENHRY and SYGVKD.

The chain joins TRBV19 to TRBJ1-5; no reliable D call. This CDR3 is built from 15 residues. The ends were cut back, 4 bases at V and 4 bases at J, with 14 bases in the middle. Germline V gene lookup returns CDR1 LNHDA and CDR2 SQIVND (reference sequence). CDR3 nucleotide sequence: TGTGCCAGTAGTAGTGGCGCTTCGCGGAATCAGCCCCAGCATTTT. It translates to CASSSGASRNQPQHF.

The rearrangement uses TRBV5-4 and TRBJ2-3; TRBD2 aligns across 10 bases. Germline values: CDR1 SGHNT, CDR2 YYREEE (reference sequence). The CDR3 has 17 residues. The J segment lost 0 bases and the V segment lost 3 bases, leaving 7 bases of the junction unmatched. The DNA of the CDR3 is TGTGCCAGCAGCTACGGGACTAGCGCCTCTAGCACAGATACGCAGTATTTT. Its translation: CASSYGTSASSTDTQYF. Using reference TRBV5-4 and TRBJ2-3 for the parts outside the CDR3, the full variable domain is ETGVTQSPTHLIKTRGQQVTLRCSSQSGHNTVSWYQQALGQGPQFIFQYYREEENGRGNFPPRFSGLQFPNYSSELNVNALELDDSALYLCASSYGTSASSTDTQYFGPGTRLTVL.

This chain uses TRBV7-2 with TRBJ1-6; 9 positions agree with TRBD1. CDR3 length equals 13 residues. The germline CDR1 and CDR2 sequences are SGHTA and FQGNSA. J was trimmed by 7 bases and V by 11 bases; bases with no gene match: 6. The DNA for the CDR3 is TGTGCCGTTCGGACAGGGGAGAATTCACCCCTCCACTTT. Translating gives CAVRTGENSPLHF.

The chain uses TRBV27 and TRBJ2-2; D could derive from TRBD1 or TRBD2 (5 bases each). Germline V gives CDR1 MNHEY, CDR2 SMNVEV (reference sequence). V was pared by 2 bases and J by 1 base, with 11 bases between. This CDR3 contains 16 residues. DNA for the CDR3: TGTGCCAGCAGTTTAGTTGGGACGGGGAACACCGGGGAGCTGTTTTTT. This gives the protein CASSLVGTGNTGELFF.

J is TRBJ1-5 and V is TRBV2, with TRBD1 as a possible D gene (5 bases). The CDR3 is 10 amino acids. Trimming left V 11 bases short and J 11 bases short, with 13 bases between. CDR1 and CDR2 (germline): SNHLY, FYNNEI. CDR3 sequence: CASRGVSQHF. CDR3 DNA sequence: TGTGCCTCTAGGGGAGTTTCCCAGCATTTT.

The rearrangement links TRBV12-3 or TRBV12-4 to TRBJ2-7; D unresolved. The CDR3 is 12 amino acids. Trimming took 5 bases from V and 7 from J, leaving 12 bases between them. The CDR3 sequence: CASSPRPTEQYF. CDR3 coding DNA: TGTGCCAGCAGTCCCAGACCGACGGAGCAGTACTTC.

The chain has TRBV3-1 (or the pseudogene TRBV3-2) and TRBJ1-1; no clear D gene. The V gene's germline CDR1 is LGHDT and CDR2 YNNKEL (reference sequence). The V and J ends lost 4 bases and 5 bases respectively, with 5 bases between them. The CDR3 loop spans 11 amino acids. The CDR3 sequence is CASSPGTEAFF. The DNA of the CDR3 is TGTGCCAGCAGCCCTGGGACTGAAGCTTTCTTT.

The chain couples TRBV10-1 to TRBJ1-2; possibly TRBD1 for D (5 bases). In germline, CDR1 is WNHNN, CDR2 SYGVQD (reference sequence). The CDR3 is 13 residues long. V lost 2 bases and J lost 4, with 8 bases in between. CDR3 DNA sequence: TGCGCCAGCAGTGAGGCAGGGACCTATGGCTACACCTTC. Encoded protein: CASSEAGTYGYTF.

This clone has only one observation. The gene calls are TRBV6-5 and TRBJ2-7; 9 bases agree with TRBD1. The CDR3 covers 16 residues. Germline V gene data show CDR1 as MNHEY and CDR2 as SVGAGI. J was trimmed by 5 bases and V by 0 bases; bases with no gene match: 8. The CDR3: CASSYSGGRDRDEQYF. In nucleotides, the CDR3 is TGTGCCAGCAGTTACTCGGGGGGCAGGGACAGGGACGAGCAGTACTTC.

The rearrangement links TRBV19 to TRBJ2-7, with a tentative D call TRBD2 (5 bases). The CDR3 has 14 residues. Per germline, CDR1 LNHDA and CDR2 SQIVND (reference sequence). The ends were cut back, 3 bases at V and 0 bases at J, with 9 bases in the middle. CDR3 nucleotide sequence: TGTGCCAGTAGTATTCGGGGTAACTCCTACGAGCAGTACTTC. This gives the protein CASSIRGNSYEQYF.

This rearrangement joins TRBV7-2 to TRBJ1-1; 7 positions match TRBD1. There are 13 residues in the CDR3. V shed 5 bases and J 7 bases; nucleotides not matched to a gene: 7. Per the germline V gene, CDR1 is SGHTA and CDR2 is FQGNSA. CDR3: CASSPGQYLEAFF. For the CDR3, the DNA is TGTGCCAGCAGCCCGGGACAGTATCTTGAAGCTTTCTTT.